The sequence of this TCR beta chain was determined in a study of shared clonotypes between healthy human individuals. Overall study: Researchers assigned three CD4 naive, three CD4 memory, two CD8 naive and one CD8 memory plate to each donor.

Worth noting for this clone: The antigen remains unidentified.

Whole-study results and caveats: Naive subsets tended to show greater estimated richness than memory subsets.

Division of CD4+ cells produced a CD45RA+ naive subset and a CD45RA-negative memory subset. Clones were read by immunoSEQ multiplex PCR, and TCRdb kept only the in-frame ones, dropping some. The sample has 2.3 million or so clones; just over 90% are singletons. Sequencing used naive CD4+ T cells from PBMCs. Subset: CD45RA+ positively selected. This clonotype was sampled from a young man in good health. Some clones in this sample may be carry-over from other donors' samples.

The CDR3 DNA sequence: TGTGCCAGCAGCTTGACTAGCGGGATGATCAGCACAGATACGCAGTATTTT. Amino acid sequence: CASSLTSGMISTDTQYF. This sequence joins TRBV7-2 and TRBJ2-3; 11 positions agree with TRBD2. This CDR3 contains 17 residues. The V segment lost 3 bases and the J segment 0 bases; nucleotides outside the gene matches: 5. Germline CDR1 is SGHTA and CDR2 is FQGNSA.